Shown below are 27 T cell receptor beta chains from a single sample sequenced in a study of CD8+CD57+ T cells in acquired aplastic anemia. The template used for profiling TCR beta VDJ and CDR3 was genomic DNA. TCRdb reanalysed the reads using MiXCR and keeps one entry per CDR3 protein. The table lists about 160,000 distinct CDR3 sequences, around 48% of them singletons. Sequencing was done on patients that had shown CD8+CD57+ cell expansion by flow cytometry. Sequences were obtained from sorted CD4+, CD8+, or CD8+CD57+ T cells (not recorded which) from PBMCs. The receptors here all came from a human donor with aplastic anemia.

The rearrangement links TRBV15 to TRBJ1-4, with D unclear. In germline, CDR1 is LNHNV, CDR2 YYDKDF (reference sequence). The CDR3 spans 14 residues. Trimming stripped 1 base from V and 3 bases from J, with 6 bases between. CDR3 sequence (DNA): TGTGCCACCAGCAGAGGACACGCTAATGAAAAACTGTTTTTT. Protein sequence: CATSRGHANEKLFF.

This rearrangement joins TRBV15 to TRBJ2-3, with D perhaps matching TRBD1 (6 bases). V was trimmed by 10 bases and J by 8 bases, leaving 22 bases between them. CDR3 length: 14 amino acids. Germline V gene sequence: CDR1 LNHNV, CDR2 YYDKDF (reference sequence). The DNA for the CDR3 is TGTGCCAGCAAGGCCACCCAGGGGTTCGGTACGCAGTATTTT. Its translation is CASKATQGFGTQYF.

In its sample, this clonotype was seen once. The rearrangement uses TRBV19 and TRBJ1-3; 11 nucleotides agree with TRBD1. The CDR3 is 16 amino acids. Trimming removed 6 bases from V and 2 bases from J; junction bases left unmatched: 6. Looked up from germline, CDR1 is LNHDA and CDR2 is SQIVND (reference sequence). The CDR3 DNA sequence: TGTGCCAGTAGGCTCTCGGACAGGGGGCCTGGAAACACCATATATTTT. Residues: CASRLSDRGPGNTIYF.

The J gene is TRBJ1-5, the V gene TRBV9, with D unresolved. The germline V gene has CDR1 SGDLS and CDR2 YYNGEE. The ends were cut back, 0 bases at V and 4 bases at J, with 23 bases in the middle. CDR3 size: 19 residues. The CDR3 nucleotides are TGTGCCAGCAGCGTAGGTAGCGACGGGATTACGGATCCGAATCAGCCCCAGCATTTT. Protein product: CASSVGSDGITDPNQPQHF.

CDR3 loop: CASSQHTQNTEAFF. DNA for the CDR3: TGTGCCAGCAGTCAGCACACTCAGAACACTGAAGCTTTCTTT. The chain employs TRBV2 and TRBJ1-1; no firm D call. V gave up 5 bases and J gave up 1 base, with 11 bases separating them. The CDR3 covers 14 residues. CDR1 is SNHLY, CDR2 FYNNEI, per germline.

There are a few counts of this clonotype. The chain uses TRBV12-3 or TRBV12-4 and TRBJ1-4; D gene unclear. The CDR3 has 16 amino acids. The V end lost 5 bases, the J end lost 4 bases, and 17 bases lay between the germline ends. The chain's CDR3 is CASSNDATRNNEKLFF. CDR3 nucleotide sequence: TGTGCCAGCAGTAACGACGCTACGAGAAATAATGAAAAACTGTTTTTT.

This chain joins TRBV6-5 and TRBJ1-5; D remains unclear. CDR1 is MNHEY and CDR2 is SVGAGI in the germline V gene. Trimming took 3 bases from V and 4 from J, leaving 16 bases between them. CDR3 length: 16 residues. The CDR3 sequence is CASSYIGFKGNQPQHF. For the CDR3, the DNA is TGTGCCAGCAGTTATATCGGGTTCAAGGGAAATCAGCCCCAGCATTTT.

This clonotype was detected once. The genes are TRBV7-6 and TRBJ2-2; D may be TRBD1 (6 bases). CDR3 length equals 15 residues. Germline V gene lookup returns CDR1 SGHVS and CDR2 FNYEAQ. V was pared by 5 bases and J by 5 bases, with 15 bases between. Here the CDR3 DNA reads TGTGCCAGCAGCGGGATTCAGGGGAGAACCGGGGAGCTGTTTTTT. This codes for CASSGIQGRTGELFF.

The chain uses TRBV25-1 and TRBJ2-7, with D hard to call. CDR1 and CDR2 (germline): MGHDK, SYGVNS. The V end was cut by 4 bases, the J end by 3 bases, with 4 bases between. The CDR3 is made up of 11 amino acids. The CDR3 reads CASSVVYEQYF. CDR3 in DNA: TGTGCCAGCAGTGTAGTCTACGAGCAGTACTTC.

The chain joins TRBV4-2 to TRBJ2-7; 8 nucleotides match TRBD2. Losses at the gene ends were 4 bases for V and 5 bases for J; bases not matched to a gene: 10. The CDR3 is 15 amino acids. Germline CDR1 and CDR2: LGHNA and YNFKEQ. The CDR3 here is CASSRREGREDEQYF. The CDR3, as DNA: TGTGCCAGCAGCCGCCGGGAGGGGCGGGAGGACGAGCAGTACTTC.

With regard to this clonotype: At one boundary the junction diverges from the germline segment, which might be a read error. The rearrangement links TRBV7-7 to TRBJ2-1; 10 bases match TRBD1. This CDR3 has 16 residues. Per the germline V gene, CDR1 is SSHAT and CDR2 is FNYEAQ (reference sequence). CDR3 sequence reads: CASSPGWRQGAYEQFF. CDR3 sequence (DNA): TGTGCTAGCAGCCCAGGGTGGAGACAGGGGGCCTATGAGCAGTTCTTC.

The chain couples TRBV2 to TRBJ2-7, with 14 bases matching TRBD2. This CDR3 has 16 residues. With V trimmed by 5 bases and J by 4 bases, 7 bases remained unmatched. The germline CDR1 and CDR2 sequences are SNHLY and FYNNEI. CDR3 DNA sequence: TGTGCCAGCAGTAAAACCGGGACTAGCGGGGGTTACGAGCAGTACTTC. This gives the protein CASSKTGTSGGYEQYF.

This clonotype was seen at least ten times. The chain is built from TRBV6-1 and TRBJ1-2; D is undetermined. This CDR3 is 11 amino acids long. V lost 7 bases, J lost 1 base, and 4 bases lay in between. Germline lookup yields CDR1 MNHNS and CDR2 SASEGT. CDR3 residues: CASNGNYGYTF. CDR3 DNA: TGTGCCAGCAACGGTAACTATGGCTACACCTTC.

This clonotype was counted at least ten times. The V call is TRBV7-2, the J call TRBJ2-3, with 9 nucleotides matching TRBD1. Unmatched junction bases numbered 0, after V lost 4 bases and J lost 1 base. Germline V lookup: CDR1 SGHTA, CDR2 FQGNSA. This CDR3 spans 14 amino acids. The CDR3 loop reads CASSWTGGTDTQYF. Written as DNA, the CDR3 is TGTGCCAGCAGCTGGACAGGGGGCACAGATACGCAGTATTTT.

This clonotype was seen more than once but under ten times. A much larger clone sits a single nucleotide away, making a read error possible. This CDR3 is missing its conserved last phenylalanine or tryptophan, likely due to a read error. This chain links TRBV30 with TRBJ2-7, with no clear D. The CDR3 contains 11 residues. Between the trimmed V and J ends, which lost 2 bases and 3 bases, there was a span of 5 bases. Germline V gene sequence: CDR1 GTSNPN, CDR2 SVGIG (reference sequence). The CDR3 nucleotides read TGTGCCTGGAGTATGGGCTACGAGCAGTACCTC. This encodes CAWSMGYEQYL.

Notes on this clonotype: A much larger clone lies one base from this, so it may be a read error. This CDR3 fails to terminate in the conserved phenylalanine or tryptophan, so it likely reflects a read error. The chain links TRBV6-1 to TRBJ2-3; 8 nucleotides match TRBD2. The CDR3 contains 14 residues. The germline gives CDR1 MNHNS, CDR2 SASEGT. J was trimmed by 6 bases and V by 6 bases; bases with no gene match: 8. The CDR3 nucleotides are TGTGCCAGCAGCCGAGGACTAGCAGGGGATACGCAGTATTCT. Translation: CASSRGLAGDTQYS.

This chain uses TRBV28 with TRBJ2-1; 9 nucleotides agree with TRBD1. The CDR3 consists of 16 residues. The V gene's germline CDR1 is MDHEN and CDR2 SYDVKM. J lost 4 bases, V lost 5 bases, and 9 bases had no gene match. The CDR3 is CASSQDRGGRYNEQFF. As DNA, the CDR3 is TGTGCCAGCAGTCAAGACAGGGGGGGTAGGTACAATGAGCAGTTCTTC.

The rearrangement joins TRBV6-4 to TRBJ1-5, with no clear D. Germline values: CDR1 MRHNA, CDR2 SNTAGT. The CDR3 has 11 amino acids. Trimming pared 3 bases from V and 11 bases from J, leaving 8 bases between. The CDR3 loop is CASSEMTTQHF. CDR3 nucleotides: TGTGCCAGCAGTGAAATGACGACCCAGCATTTT.

The chain uses TRBV6-1 and TRBJ2-3; 7 bases match TRBD2. The CDR3 consists of 15 residues. Germline lookup yields CDR1 MNHNS and CDR2 SASEGT. Trimming at V came to 3 bases and at J to 1 base, leaving 4 bases not matched to a gene. The CDR3 sequence is CASSEMGGGTDTQYF. CDR3 in DNA: TGTGCCAGCAGTGAGATGGGGGGGGGCACAGATACGCAGTATTTT.

This chain joins TRBV29-1 and TRBJ2-3; no clear D. The germline CDR1 and CDR2 sequences are SQVTM and ANQGSEA. V was clipped by 6 bases and J by 2 bases, with 12 bases between them. The CDR3 loop spans 13 amino acids. Here the CDR3 reads CSVELSNTDTQYF. The CDR3, as DNA: TGCAGCGTAGAACTGAGTAACACAGATACGCAGTATTTT.

The V gene is TRBV15, the J gene TRBJ1-2; 12 nucleotides line up with TRBD1. V shed 5 bases and J 6 bases; nucleotides not matched to a gene: 4. The CDR3 covers 14 residues. CDR1 is LNHNV, CDR2 YYDKDF, per germline (reference sequence). In nucleotides, the CDR3 is TGTGCCACCAGCCGGGACAGGGGGCGAGATGGCTACACCTTC. This translates into CATSRDRGRDGYTF.

This clonotype was counted many times. The V call is TRBV7-3, the J call TRBJ2-2, with D hard to call. Germline values: CDR1 SGHTA, CDR2 FQGTGA. The CDR3 loop spans 13 amino acids. V gave up 7 bases and J gave up 7 bases, with 13 bases separating them. As DNA, the CDR3 is TGTGCCAGCAAGGAACTCCAAGGCGGGGAGCTGTTTTTT. It yields the protein CASKELQGGELFF.

Concerning this clonotype itself: The junction departs from the called germline gene at one end, perhaps through a read error. The J gene is TRBJ2-7, the V gene TRBV11-2; D uncertain. The germline V gene has CDR1 SGHAT and CDR2 FQNNGV. The CDR3 has 16 amino acids. Here the CDR3 DNA reads TGTGCCAGCAGCTTTGTCTCCGTCCCCTCGGGCGGTAACCCAATCTTC. This translates into CASSFVSVPSGGNPIF.

This chain links TRBV29-1 with TRBJ2-3, with 9 bases fitting TRBD1. V dropped 7 bases and J dropped 3; count of bases not matched to a gene: 11. Germline assignment: CDR1 SQVTM and CDR2 ANQGSEA. This CDR3 spans 15 amino acids. DNA for the CDR3: TGCAGCGCCGCCACCGGGACAGGGATTACAGATACGCAGTATTTT. Its protein product is CSAATGTGITDTQYF.

The V and J genes are TRBV29-1 and TRBJ2-5, with 9 bases aligning to TRBD2. This CDR3 is 15 amino acids long. The germline V gene has CDR1 SQVTM and CDR2 ANQGSEA. J gave up 7 bases and V 3 bases, and 12 bases lay outside the gene matches. The CDR3 region is CSVDGGASGMGTQYF. CDR3 nucleotide sequence: TGCAGCGTTGATGGGGGTGCTAGCGGGATGGGGACCCAGTACTTC.

The genes are TRBV18 and TRBJ1-5; TRBD1 matches at 8 bases. J gave up 3 bases and V 2 bases, and 9 bases lay outside the gene matches. The CDR3 contains 17 residues. The germline CDR1 and CDR2 sequences are KGHSH and LQKENI. Here the CDR3 reads CASSPRTGFNNNQPQHF. DNA for the CDR3: TGTGCCAGCTCACCAAGGACAGGGTTCAACAACAATCAGCCCCAGCATTTT.

The chain links TRBV29-1 to TRBJ2-7, with D maybe TRBD2 (6 bases). The CDR3 is 13 amino acids. V was trimmed by 1 base and J by 6 bases, leaving 13 bases between them. Germline V gives CDR1 SQVTM, CDR2 ANQGSEA. The chain's CDR3 is CSVEGSGGIEQYF. The CDR3 region has the DNA TGCAGCGTTGAAGGGAGCGGAGGGATCGAGCAGTACTTC.